This T cell receptor beta chain was captured by sequencing in a study of immune evolution from preneoplasia to lung adenocarcinoma. Repertoires were generated with immunoSEQ multiplex PCR, while TCRdb's copy carries only in-frame clones and drops some. Of thousands of clones listed, around three quarters are singletons. There are a few counts of this clone. Trimming pared 2 bases from V and 2 bases from J, leaving 9 bases between. Germline V gene lookup returns CDR1 MNHNY and CDR2 SVGAGI (reference sequence). This CDR3 contains 14 residues. This receptor was identified in a donor older than 65 with lung adenocarcinoma. V is TRBV6-6 and J is TRBJ1-1, with D possibly matching TRBD1 (6 bases). Sequencing was done on a sample of FFPE adjacent normal lung tissue. The CDR3 sequence is CASSYRGANTEAFF. In nucleotides, the CDR3 is TGTGCCAGCAGTTACCGGGGGGCTAACACTGAAGCTTTCTTT.